This TCR beta chain appears in the sequencing data of a study of graft-versus-host responses after intestinal transplantation. In the study overall: Anti-thymocyte globulin induction, then tacrolimus and steroids for two to four years, went to all recipients.

Libraries were prepared by immunoSEQ multiplex PCR; TCRdb keeps only in-frame clonotypes and omits some of them. Counted here are about 100,000 clones, roughly nine tenths occurring once; the ten biggest clones make up about 0.93%. As to this clone: Its antigen is unknown.

J was trimmed by 0 bases and V by 4 bases; bases with no gene match: 9. The CDR3 has 19 residues. Germline CDR1 and CDR2: MGHRA and YSYEKL. The clonotype was recovered from a human donor who was the organ donor for an intestinal transplant. J is TRBJ2-1 and V is TRBV4-1; TRBD2 agrees at 13 bases. The sample in question was unstimulated CD4+ T cells sorted from spleen or lymph node cells, obtained before transplant. In DNA, the CDR3 is TGCGCCAGCAGCCCCAGACTAGCGGGGGGTCAGAGCTCCTACAATGAGCAGTTCTTC. It yields the protein CASSPRLAGGQSSYNEQFF.